This section outlines one TCR beta chain sequence together with its context. Its antigen is unknown. Surgery without prior neoadjuvant therapy was the treatment of the selected pancreatic ductal adenocarcinoma patients. Germline V lookup: CDR1 SGHRS, CDR2 YFSETQ. The CDR3 covers 15 residues. Germline trimming cut 3 bases from V and 6 bases from J; bases unmatched to any gene: 2. Generated by immunoSEQ multiplex PCR, the TCRdb table keeps only in-frame clones and is missing some. This table has roughly 100,000 clones, roughly 96% appearing once. The sample belongs to a study of T cells in pancreatic ductal adenocarcinoma. Study conclusions and caveats: Compared with tumor, blood showed more total productive templates and around 8.1-fold more clonotypes. Results skew toward the minority of patients with early-stage disease.

The TCR sequence derives from a human donor with pancreatic ductal adenocarcinoma. The sequenced sample was PBMCs. This chain uses TRBV5-1 with TRBJ2-1; 14 bases line up with TRBD2. In DNA form, the CDR3 reads TGCGCCAGCAGCTGGGGACTAGCGGGAGTCAATGAGCAGTTCTTC. As protein: CASSWGLAGVNEQFF.